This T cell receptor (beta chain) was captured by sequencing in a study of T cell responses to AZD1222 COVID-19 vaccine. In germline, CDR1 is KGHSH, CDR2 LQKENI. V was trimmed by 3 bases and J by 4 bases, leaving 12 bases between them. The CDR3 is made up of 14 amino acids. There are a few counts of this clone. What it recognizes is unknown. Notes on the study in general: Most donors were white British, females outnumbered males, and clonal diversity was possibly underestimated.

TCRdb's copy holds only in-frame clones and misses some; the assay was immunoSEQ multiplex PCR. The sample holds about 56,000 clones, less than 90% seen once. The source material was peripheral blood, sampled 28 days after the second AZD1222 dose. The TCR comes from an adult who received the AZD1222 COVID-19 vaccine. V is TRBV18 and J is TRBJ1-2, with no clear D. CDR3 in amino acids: CASSPTGEVYGYTF. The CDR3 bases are TGTGCCAGCTCACCGACTGGGGAAGTCTATGGCTACACCTTC.